Reported below is one T cell receptor (beta chain). No antigen is known for it. CDR3 length: 16 residues. In germline, CDR1 is KGHSH, CDR2 LQKENI. V lost 4 bases, J lost 6 bases, and 8 bases stayed unmatched. The data belong to a study of long-term antiretroviral therapy in people with HIV. Overall study results and limits: Post-treatment diversity went higher with ART but stayed below transplant donor controls. ART adherence was not documented, and neither viral resistance nor therapy changes had any data.

At least one PBMC sample before ART and at least two after were required. Before they underwent DNA extraction, samples held about 1-11 million cryopreserved PBMC. Running of the v3.0 immunoSEQ assay took place at survey level. Using immunoSEQ multiplex PCR, the repertoire was profiled, and TCRdb retains in-frame clones only, with some absent. This table has fewer than 45,000 clones, 75% to 90% appearing once. The chain employs TRBV18 and TRBJ2-1; 11 positions agree with TRBD1. This TCR came from a man aged 25-45 years with HIV. The sample consisted of unsorted PBMCs, taken 3.4 years after starting antiretroviral therapy. This CDR3 is CASSLGTGGNLNEQFF. The CDR3 nucleotides are TGTGCCAGCTCACTCGGGACAGGGGGTAATCTCAATGAGCAGTTCTTC. The variable domain in full, with the rest retrieved from reference TRBV18 and TRBJ2-1, is NAGVMQNPRHLVRRRGQEARLRCSPMKGHSHVYWYRQLPEEGLKFMVYLQKENIIDESGMPKERFSAEFPKEGPSILRIQQVVRGDSAAYFCASSLGTGGNLNEQFFGPGTRLTVL.